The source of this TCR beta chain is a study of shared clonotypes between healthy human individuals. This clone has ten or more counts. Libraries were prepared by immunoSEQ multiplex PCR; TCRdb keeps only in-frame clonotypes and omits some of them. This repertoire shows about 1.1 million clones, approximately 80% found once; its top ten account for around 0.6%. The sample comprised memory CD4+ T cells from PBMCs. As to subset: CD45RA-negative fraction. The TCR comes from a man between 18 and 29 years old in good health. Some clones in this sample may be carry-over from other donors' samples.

The CDR3 DNA reads TGTGCCAGCCGTGCGGGACAGGGTGGTTTCTACGAGCAGTACTTC. Residues: CASRAGQGGFYEQYF. This chain uses TRBV2 with TRBJ2-7; 9 nucleotides match TRBD1. CDR3 length equals 15 residues. The ends lost 8 bases at V and 3 bases at J; junction bases unmatched: 11. The germline V gene has CDR1 SNHLY and CDR2 FYNNEI.